This T cell receptor (beta chain) originates from a study of cytomegalovirus exposure and HLA in healthy donors. Primers: 60 Vbeta forward and 13 Jbeta reverse. Generated by immunoSEQ multiplex PCR, the TCRdb table keeps only in-frame clones and is missing some. The sample lists about 190,000 clones, approximately 75% occurring once. Whole-study findings and limits: Segments of the TCR beta V type were, in most cases, productive about 90% or about 30% of the time in an earlier analysis. Three chains linked to CMV were shown in vitro to be specific for CMV antigens.

This clone appeared a few times. The antigen is not known. Germline values: CDR1 SGHTA, CDR2 FQGTGA. The CDR3 contains 14 residues. The V and J ends lost 0 bases and 7 bases respectively, with 7 bases between them. This clonotype was sampled from a man younger than 45 in good health and CMV-seropositive. The V call is TRBV7-3, the J call TRBJ1-6; no definite D call. What was sequenced was PBMCs. The CDR3 loop is CASSLTSQNSPLHF. CDR3 nucleotide sequence: TGTGCCAGCAGCTTAACGTCCCAGAATTCACCCCTCCACTTT. Complete variable domain (other parts from reference TRBV7-3 and TRBJ1-6): GAGVSQTPSNKVTEKGKYVELRCDPISGHTALYWYRQSLGQGPEFLIYFQGTGAADDSGLPNDRFFAVRPEGSVSTLKIQRTERGDSAVYLCASSLTSQNSPLHFGNGTRLTVT.